This T cell receptor beta chain was documented in a study of PD-1 blockade in classical Hodgkin lymphoma. Study results and limitations: It was among complete responders that baseline diversity resembled that of newly diagnosed patients. The authors excluded patients who started nivolumab under 1 year after ASCT.

Notes on this clone: Its antigen is unidentified.

Germline values: CDR1 SNHLY, CDR2 FYNNEI. This CDR3 region has 16 residues. V dropped 3 bases and J dropped 4; count of bases not matched to a gene: 9. Relapse was seen in all patients after autologous stem cell transplantation, and brentuximab vedotin exposure was variable. TCRdb's table, derived via immunoSEQ multiplex PCR, lists solely in-frame clones and lacks some. The table lists around 50,000 clones, more than 85% of them singletons. This chain uses TRBV2 with TRBJ1-5, with 7 bases fitting TRBD1. The receptor comes from a human donor with classical Hodgkin lymphoma. The material sequenced was peripheral blood mononuclear cells (PBMCs), taken before the second cycle of nivolumab. The CDR3 loop reads CASSERQTGSNQPQHF. CDR3 bases: TGTGCCAGCAGTGAGCGGCAGACAGGGTCGAATCAGCCCCAGCATTTT.